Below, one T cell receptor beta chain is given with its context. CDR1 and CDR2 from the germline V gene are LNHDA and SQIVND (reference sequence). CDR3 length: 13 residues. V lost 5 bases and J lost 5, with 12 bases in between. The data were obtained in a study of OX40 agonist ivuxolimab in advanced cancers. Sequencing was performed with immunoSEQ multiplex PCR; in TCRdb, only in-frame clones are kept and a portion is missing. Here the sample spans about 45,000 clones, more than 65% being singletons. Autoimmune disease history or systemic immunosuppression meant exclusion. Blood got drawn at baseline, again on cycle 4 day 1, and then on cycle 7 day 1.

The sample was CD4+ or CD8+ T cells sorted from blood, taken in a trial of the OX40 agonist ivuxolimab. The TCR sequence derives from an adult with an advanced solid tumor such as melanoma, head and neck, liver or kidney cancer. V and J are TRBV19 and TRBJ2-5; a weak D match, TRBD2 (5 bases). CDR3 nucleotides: TGTGCCAGTAGTCCCCGGACTTTCGAGACCCAGTACTTC. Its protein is CASSPRTFETQYF.